Following are 20 T cell receptor beta chains from one sample sequenced in a study of shared clonotypes between healthy human individuals. Data came from immunoSEQ multiplex PCR; TCRdb stores just in-frame clones and leaves some out. The sample contains 500,000 or so clones, 95% to 96% of which appear only once. Sequenced material: naive CD4+ T cells sorted from blood. Subset in this sample: CD45RA+ positively selected. The receptors come from a woman aged 25 to 39 in good health.

The chain carries TRBV2 and TRBJ2-6; D is undetermined. The CDR3 sequence is 13 residues long. The germline V gene encodes CDR1 SNHLY and CDR2 FYNNEI. The ends were cut back, 7 bases at V and 0 bases at J, with 4 bases in the middle. CDR3 DNA: TGTGCCAGCAACCCCTCTGGGGCCAACGTCCTGACTTTC. Its protein is CASNPSGANVLTF.

As concerns this clone: The junction departs from germline at one end; a sequencing error may be responsible. This chain uses TRBV2 with TRBJ2-7, with 9 bases identical to TRBD2. The CDR3 has 17 residues. Germline lookup yields CDR1 SNHLY and CDR2 FYNNEI. This CDR3 reads CASREGAGGSASYEQYF. The CDR3 DNA is TGTGCCAGCAGGGAAGGCGCGGGAGGGTCGGCGAGCTACGAGCAGTACTTC.

DNA of the CDR3: TGCGCCAGCAGCTTGTCTTCGAGGGCGTTAGTCTCCTACGAGCAGTACTTC. Encoded protein: CASSLSSRALVSYEQYF. The rearrangement links TRBV5-1 to TRBJ2-7; weak D call: TRBD2 (5 bases). Trimming took off 1 base at V and 0 bases at J, with 17 bases between the two ends. This CDR3 comprises 17 residues. Germline CDR1 is SGHRS and CDR2 is YFSETQ.

The chain uses TRBV5-5 and TRBJ2-7; 11 nucleotides line up with TRBD1. The junction had 8 bases not matched to a gene; V was cut back by 4 bases and J by 5 bases. CDR1 is SGHKS and CDR2 is YYEKEE in the germline V gene (reference sequence). This CDR3 comprises 15 residues. The CDR3 DNA is TGTGCCAGCAGCCAGCGGGACAGGGGGTTCAACGAGCAGTACTTC. Translating gives CASSQRDRGFNEQYF.

The rearrangement uses TRBV13 and TRBJ1-4; D uncertain. V was cut by 4 bases and J by 0 bases, with 15 bases left in between. CDR1 PRHDT and CDR2 FYEKMQ come from the germline V gene (reference sequence). The length of the CDR3 is 17 residues. The CDR3 reads CASSSKRRETTNEKLFF. For the CDR3, the DNA is TGTGCCAGCAGCTCCAAACGCCGGGAGACAACTAATGAAAAACTGTTTTTT. The full variable domain, completed using reference TRBV13 and TRBJ1-4, is AAGVIQSPRHLIKEKRETATLKCYPIPRHDTVYWYQQGPGQDPQFLISFYEKMQSDKGSIPDRFSAQQFSDYHSELNMSSLELGDSALYFCASSSKRRETTNEKLFFGSGTQLSVL.

The chain couples TRBV27 to TRBJ2-2; TRBD2 aligns across 7 bases. Losses at the gene ends were 4 bases for V and 7 bases for J; bases not matched to a gene: 3. Germline V gene sequence: CDR1 MNHEY, CDR2 SMNVEV (reference sequence). The CDR3 runs to 13 residues. The CDR3 nucleotides are TGTGCCAGCAGTTCGGGACTATACGGGGAGCTGTTTTTT. Its translation is CASSSGLYGELFF.

The V gene is TRBV27, the J gene TRBJ2-7; 13 bases are shared with TRBD2. Trimming cost V 7 bases and J 0 bases; bases outside gene matches: 9. The germline V gene has CDR1 MNHEY and CDR2 SMNVEV (reference sequence). The CDR3 runs to 17 residues. CDR3 DNA sequence: TGTGCCAGCACCCGGACTAGCGGGAGTGCTGACTCCTACGAGCAGTACTTC. It specifies CASTRTSGSADSYEQYF.

The chain is built from TRBV2 and TRBJ2-2; 10 bases map to TRBD2. The germline V gene has CDR1 SNHLY and CDR2 FYNNEI. The J segment lost 6 bases and the V segment lost 7 bases, leaving 2 bases of the junction unmatched. The CDR3 totals 13 residues. CDR3 nucleotide sequence: TGTGCCAGCAATGGACTAGCGGCCGGGGAGCTGTTTTTT. As protein: CASNGLAAGELFF.

V is TRBV4-2 and J is TRBJ2-7; 12 nucleotides line up with TRBD2. The length of the CDR3 is 17 residues. Losses at the gene ends were 0 bases for V and 4 bases for J; bases not matched to a gene: 7. Germline-derived CDR1 and CDR2 are LGHNA and YNFKEQ. The CDR3 sequence is CASSQDPPTSGRYEQYF. In DNA, the CDR3 is TGTGCCAGCAGCCAAGATCCCCCCACTAGCGGGAGGTACGAGCAGTACTTC.

The chain carries TRBV28 and TRBJ1-3; D gene unclear. CDR3 length: 18 residues. Looked up from germline, CDR1 is MDHEN and CDR2 is SYDVKM. Deletions cut 2 bases from V and 0 bases from J, with 17 bases between. The CDR3 is CASSLPGSGRNSGNTIYF. In DNA, the CDR3 is TGTGCCAGCAGTTTACCAGGAAGCGGCCGTAACTCTGGAAACACCATATATTTT.

A word on this clone: One end of the junction is discordant with germline, which a read error may explain. This chain uses TRBV30 with TRBJ1-1; D gene uncertain. The germline V gene encodes CDR1 GTSNPN and CDR2 SVGIG (reference sequence). The CDR3 runs to 17 residues. The CDR3: CAWRASRGTTTNPEAFF. In DNA form, the CDR3 reads TGTGCCTGGAGGGCATCACGAGGAACGACGACGAACCCTGAAGCTTTCTTT.

The chain uses TRBV7-9 and TRBJ2-7; the match to TRBD2 covers 8 bases. The V gene end was trimmed by 7 bases and the J gene end by 0 bases; junction bases not matched to a gene: 8. Germline CDR1 SEHNR, CDR2 FQNEAQ (reference sequence). The CDR3 covers 15 residues. CDR3 sequence: CASTGRGTSSYEQYF. CDR3 sequence (DNA): TGTGCCAGCACCGGACGGGGGACTAGCTCCTACGAGCAGTACTTC. The complete variable domain, with remaining parts taken from reference TRBV7-9 and TRBJ2-7, reads DTGVSQNPRHKITKRGQNVTFRCDPISEHNRLYWYRQTLGQGPEFLTYFQNEAQLEKSRLLSDRFSAERPKGSFSTLEIQRTEQGDSAMYLCASTGRGTSSYEQYFGPGTRLTVT.

V gene TRBV4-1 combines with J gene TRBJ1-1, with D unclear. The germline V and J ends were trimmed by 1 base and 0 bases, with 12 bases remaining between them. The CDR3 covers 16 residues. The germline gives CDR1 MGHRA, CDR2 YSYEKL. The CDR3 DNA reads TGCGCCAGCAGCCAAGCGTTCGGGGTCATGAACACTGAAGCTTTCTTT. Amino acids: CASSQAFGVMNTEAFF.

The chain uses TRBV4-1 and TRBJ2-3, with 15 bases lining up with TRBD2. The trim removed 2 bases at V and 5 bases at J, leaving 5 bases unmatched. The CDR3 extends over 17 amino acids. Germline V CDR1 and CDR2: MGHRA, YSYEKL. CDR3 sequence (DNA): TGCGCCAGCAGCCAACCCGGACTAGCGGGAGGGGAAGATACGCAGTATTTT. It specifies CASSQPGLAGGEDTQYF.

This clone has more than one count but fewer than ten. V is TRBV5-4 and J is TRBJ2-2; 9 bases align to TRBD2. Trimming cost V 4 bases and J 5 bases; bases outside gene matches: 6. Germline values: CDR1 SGHNT, CDR2 YYREEE (reference sequence). CDR3 length: 15 residues. CDR3 sequence reads: CASSLSGGRTGELFF. In DNA form, the CDR3 reads TGTGCCAGCAGCCTTAGCGGGGGAAGGACCGGGGAGCTGTTTTTT.

The V gene is TRBV5-1, the J gene TRBJ2-3; 7 bases match TRBD2. This CDR3 is 16 amino acids long. V lost 4 bases to trimming and J lost 7 bases; unmatched junction nucleotides: 15. Germline-derived CDR1 and CDR2 are SGHRS and YFSETQ. The CDR3, as DNA: TGCGCCAGCAGCGTAGAGCAGCGGGATTTGGGAAATACGCAGTATTTT. As protein: CASSVEQRDLGNTQYF.

This clone has only one observation. The chain links TRBV19 to TRBJ2-7; D uncertain. The CDR3 sequence is 13 residues long. Germline V gene data show CDR1 as LNHDA and CDR2 as SQIVND (reference sequence). Trimming shortened V by 3 bases and J by 3 bases, and 9 bases separated the two germline ends. The CDR3 loop reads CASSISHSYEQYF. The CDR3 nucleotides are TGTGCCAGTAGTATCTCCCATAGCTACGAGCAGTACTTC.

The sample holds one count of this clone. The chain is built from TRBV5-1 and TRBJ2-1, with unresolved D. The length of the CDR3 is 14 residues. V lost 4 bases and J lost 5, with 13 bases in between. CDR1 and CDR2 (germline): SGHRS, YFSETQ. CDR3 in amino acids: CASSGRTRNNEQFF. The CDR3, as DNA: TGCGCCAGCAGCGGAAGAACGAGAAACAATGAGCAGTTCTTC.

The chain uses TRBV2 and TRBJ2-5, with 7 bases that match TRBD2. The J call is uncertain, as TRBJ2-7 better fits the DNA end. The CDR3 totals 14 residues. Germline V lookup: CDR1 SNHLY, CDR2 FYNNEI. Here the CDR3 reads CASSGLLSSYEQYF. In nucleotides, the CDR3 is TGTGCCAGTAGCGGGCTGTTGAGCTCCTACGAGCAGTACTTC.

V gene TRBV18 combines with J gene TRBJ2-7; TRBD1 agrees at 7 bases. From germline, CDR1 is KGHSH and CDR2 LQKENI. J lost 0 bases, V lost 6 bases, and 2 bases had no gene match. CDR3 size: 13 residues. As DNA, the CDR3 is TGTGCCAGCTCCCAGGGGGTCTCCTACGAGCAGTACTTC. Residues: CASSQGVSYEQYF.